Shown below are 18 T cell receptor beta chains from a single sample sequenced in a study of blood T cell repertoires in COVID-19. Some clones are missing from TCRdb's copy, which holds only in-frame ones; the method was immunoSEQ multiplex PCR. The sample contains a few hundred thousand clones, 90% of which appear only once. Sequenced input: PBMCs or T cells enriched from blood (not recorded which). The receptors stem from a young woman with acute COVID-19.

This clone has only one observation. The V call is TRBV28, the J call TRBJ2-7, with TRBD1 matching 12 bases. The CDR3 is 17 residues long. Germline CDR1 reads MDHEN; CDR2 reads SYDVKM. The junction had 8 bases not matched to a gene; V was cut back by 2 bases and J by 3 bases. DNA of the CDR3: TGTGCCAGCAGTTTAACAATGGGGACAGGGGGCTTCTACGAGCAGTACTTC. Protein: CASSLTMGTGGFYEQYF.

The chain links TRBV15 to TRBJ1-4, with TRBD1 identical over 8 bases. The CDR3 consists of 16 residues. The V and J ends lost 8 bases and 7 bases, in that order; junction bases with no gene match: 15. CDR1 and CDR2 (germline): LNHNV, YYDKDF (reference sequence). DNA of the CDR3: TGTGCCACCTGTCCGAGACAGGGGAAGGATGCTGAAAAACTGTTTTTT. Its translation is CATCPRQGKDAEKLFF.

Turning to this clone: The identical CDR3 is also encoded by other nucleotide sequences in the sample. The chain couples TRBV5-1 to TRBJ1-1; the match to TRBD1 covers 7 bases. CDR1 is SGHRS and CDR2 is YFSETQ in the germline V gene. V trimming: 4 bases; J trimming: 1 base; junction bases outside the gene matches: 4. This CDR3 has 14 residues. CDR3 in amino acids: CASSPGTANTEAFF. The CDR3 DNA reads as TGCGCCAGCAGCCCAGGGACAGCGAACACTGAAGCTTTCTTT.

The gene calls are TRBV27 and TRBJ1-5; no definite D call. The CDR3 has 16 amino acids. Trimming removed 0 bases from V and 3 bases from J, with 12 bases in between. Germline V CDR1 and CDR2: MNHEY, SMNVEV (reference sequence). The chain's CDR3 is CASSLSAQRDNQPQHF. In DNA form, the CDR3 reads TGTGCCAGCAGTTTATCGGCCCAGAGGGACAATCAGCCCCAGCATTTT.

The V gene is TRBV24-1, the J gene TRBJ2-2; D ambiguous. In germline, CDR1 is KGHDR, CDR2 SFDVKD. The CDR3 is made up of 13 amino acids. V was clipped by 4 bases and J by 1 base, with 3 bases between them. The CDR3 loop is CATSDRNTGELFF. CDR3 sequence (DNA): TGTGCCACCAGTGACCGGAACACCGGGGAGCTGTTTTTT.

This chain links TRBV5-1 with TRBJ2-1; 14 bases are shared with TRBD2. Unmatched junction bases numbered 4, after V lost 9 bases and J lost 8 bases. Germline V gene sequence: CDR1 SGHRS, CDR2 YFSETQ. The CDR3 is made up of 13 amino acids. CDR3 DNA sequence: TGCGCCACTGGGACTAGCGGGAGTCATGAGCAGTTCTTC. It translates to CATGTSGSHEQFF. Supplemented by reference TRBV5-1 and TRBJ2-1, the full variable domain reads KAGVTQTPRYLIKTRGQQVTLSCSPISGHRSVSWYQQTPGQGLQFLFEYFSETQRNKGNFPGRFSGRQFSNSRSEMNVSTLELGDSALYLCATGTSGSHEQFFGPGTRLTVL.

This sequence joins TRBV19 and TRBJ2-2; 7 bases align to TRBD1. V shed 6 bases and J 1 base; nucleotides not matched to a gene: 2. The germline CDR1 and CDR2 sequences are LNHDA and SQIVND (reference sequence). CDR3 length: 14 amino acids. CDR3 residues: CASSGQVNTGELFF. The CDR3 DNA follows: TGTGCCAGTAGCGGACAGGTGAACACCGGGGAGCTGTTTTTT.

The chain couples TRBV6-5 to TRBJ2-2; 8 nucleotides match TRBD2. Trimming removed 7 bases from V and 6 bases from J; junction bases left unmatched: 4. CDR1 is MNHEY and CDR2 is SVGAGI in the germline V gene. The CDR3 has 13 residues. The CDR3 sequence is CASTRGGPGELFF. The CDR3 nucleotides read TGTGCCAGCACCCGGGGGGGTCCCGGGGAGCTGTTTTTT.

The J gene is TRBJ2-2, the V gene TRBV18; TRBD2 might be the D (6 bases). The CDR3 has 13 amino acids. Trimming removed 3 bases from V and 9 bases from J, with 11 bases in between. Germline CDR1 and CDR2: KGHSH and LQKENI. The CDR3 nucleotides are TGTGCCAGCTCACCCCCTAGCGTCCGGGAGCTGTTTTTT. Translated, it gives CASSPPSVRELFF.

This clone showed up just a few times. The chain couples TRBV4-2 to TRBJ1-1; weak D call: TRBD1 (6 bases). V lost 2 bases and J 12 bases, leaving 10 bases between the germline ends. Germline V gene sequence: CDR1 LGHNA, CDR2 YNFKEQ. The CDR3 extends over 11 amino acids. The CDR3 region is CASSQTGTPFF. Here the CDR3 DNA reads TGTGCCAGCAGCCAAACTGGGACACCTTTCTTT.

This rearrangement joins TRBV7-9 to TRBJ1-1; 8 nucleotides match TRBD1. The length of the CDR3 is 14 residues. Germline V lookup: CDR1 SEHNR, CDR2 FQNEAQ (reference sequence). The junction had 6 bases not matched to a gene; V was cut back by 2 bases and J by 7 bases. The CDR3 region has the DNA TGTGCCAGCAGCTTACAGACAGGGGCTGGTGAAGCTTTCTTT. It codes for CASSLQTGAGEAFF.

This clone has a single count. The chain recombines TRBV21-1 with TRBJ2-5; the D call of TRBD1 is as the table states it, not checked on the DNA. TRBV21-1 is given as a pseudogene. The CDR3 is 14 residues long. In nucleotides, the CDR3 is TGTGCCAGCAGACTACAGGGGGCGGAAGAGACCCAGTACTTC. Its translation is CASRLQGAEETQYF.

The V call is TRBV24-1, the J call TRBJ2-2; D is ambiguous. V dropped 3 bases and J dropped 4 bases, with 11 bases sitting between them. The CDR3 is 15 amino acids. Germline CDR1 reads KGHDR; CDR2 reads SFDVKD. CDR3 amino acids: CATSDRALVTGELFF. In DNA, the CDR3 is TGTGCCACCAGTGATCGAGCGTTGGTCACCGGGGAGCTGTTTTTT.

The gene calls are TRBV7-3 and TRBJ2-2; D may be TRBD1 (6 bases). Looked up from germline, CDR1 is SGHTA and CDR2 is FQGTGA. V was cut by 4 bases and J by 7 bases, with 19 bases left in between. The CDR3 runs to 16 residues. The CDR3 DNA reads as TGTGCCAGCAGCTCTAGAAAGGGGGTAGGCGACGGGGAGCTGTTTTTT. Protein: CASSSRKGVGDGELFF.

This clone was detected a few times. The identical CDR3 is also encoded by other nucleotide sequences in the sample. This sequence joins TRBV11-3 and TRBJ2-7; weak D call: TRBD2 (6 bases). The CDR3 sequence is 12 residues long. The V end lost 3 bases, the J end lost 4 bases, and 7 bases lay between the germline ends. Germline loops: CDR1 SGHNT, CDR2 YENEEA. CDR3 protein: CASSLEGYEQYF. The CDR3, as DNA: TGTGCCAGCAGCTTGGAGGGTTACGAGCAGTACTTC.

The J gene is TRBJ2-5, the V gene TRBV5-1; 9 positions match TRBD2. CDR3 size: 16 residues. V gave up 0 bases and J gave up 6 bases; unmatched junction bases: 9. Per germline, CDR1 SGHRS and CDR2 YFSETQ. The CDR3, as DNA: TGCGCCAGCAGCTTGGTCCCTAGCGGGAACCAGCAGACCCAGTACTTC. As protein: CASSLVPSGNQQTQYF.

The chain uses TRBV19 and TRBJ1-5; possibly TRBD1 for D (5 bases). The CDR3 runs 14 residues. The germline V and J ends were trimmed by 6 bases and 9 bases, with 18 bases remaining between them. Germline V lookup: CDR1 LNHDA, CDR2 SQIVND (reference sequence). The CDR3 DNA sequence: TGTGCCAGTAGACGACTTGGGGGGTGGGGGCCCCAGCATTTT. Translation: CASRRLGGWGPQHF.

This rearrangement joins TRBV25-1 to TRBJ1-1; 9 bases fit TRBD1. This CDR3 spans 14 amino acids. Germline V gene sequence: CDR1 MGHDK, CDR2 SYGVNS. With V trimmed by 4 bases and J by 8 bases, 8 bases remained unmatched. CDR3 protein: CASSGVGTGREAFF. In nucleotides, the CDR3 is TGTGCCAGCAGTGGGGTAGGGACAGGGAGAGAAGCTTTCTTT.